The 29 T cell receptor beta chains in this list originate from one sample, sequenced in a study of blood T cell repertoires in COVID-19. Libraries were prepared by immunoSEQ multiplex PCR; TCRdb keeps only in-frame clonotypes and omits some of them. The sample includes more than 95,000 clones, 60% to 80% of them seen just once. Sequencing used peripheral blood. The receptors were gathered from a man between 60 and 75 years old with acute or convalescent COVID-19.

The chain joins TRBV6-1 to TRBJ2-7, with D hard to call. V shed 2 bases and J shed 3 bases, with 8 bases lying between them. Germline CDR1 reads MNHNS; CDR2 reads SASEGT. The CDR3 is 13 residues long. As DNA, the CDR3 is TGTGCCAGCAGTGAATCTAGGAACTACGAGCAGTACTTC. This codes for CASSESRNYEQYF.

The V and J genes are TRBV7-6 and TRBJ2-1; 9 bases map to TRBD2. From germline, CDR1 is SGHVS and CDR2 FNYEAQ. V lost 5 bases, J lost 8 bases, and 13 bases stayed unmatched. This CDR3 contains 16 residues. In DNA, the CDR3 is TGTGCCAGCAGCGCTGCTAGCGGGGCATGGGAGGATGAGCAGTTCTTC. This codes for CASSAASGAWEDEQFF.

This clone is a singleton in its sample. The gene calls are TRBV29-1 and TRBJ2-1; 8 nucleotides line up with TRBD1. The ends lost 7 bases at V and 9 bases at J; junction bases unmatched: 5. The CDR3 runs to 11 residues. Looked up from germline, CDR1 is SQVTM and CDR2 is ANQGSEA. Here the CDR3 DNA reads TGCAGCGCCCAGGGGGCGAGTGAGCAGTTCTTC. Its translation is CSAQGASEQFF.

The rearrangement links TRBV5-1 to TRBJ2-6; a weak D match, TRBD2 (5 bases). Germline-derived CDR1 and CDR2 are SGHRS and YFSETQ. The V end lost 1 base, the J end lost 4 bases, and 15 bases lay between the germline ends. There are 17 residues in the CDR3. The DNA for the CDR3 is TGCGCCAGCAGCTTGAACGTGCAGAGCGGAGGGGCCAACGTCCTGACTTTC. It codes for CASSLNVQSGGANVLTF.

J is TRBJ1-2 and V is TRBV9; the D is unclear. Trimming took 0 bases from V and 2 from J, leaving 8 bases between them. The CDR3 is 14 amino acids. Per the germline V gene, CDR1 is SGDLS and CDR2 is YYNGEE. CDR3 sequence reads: CASSVATANYGYTF. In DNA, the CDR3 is TGTGCCAGCAGCGTAGCTACAGCCAACTATGGCTACACCTTC.

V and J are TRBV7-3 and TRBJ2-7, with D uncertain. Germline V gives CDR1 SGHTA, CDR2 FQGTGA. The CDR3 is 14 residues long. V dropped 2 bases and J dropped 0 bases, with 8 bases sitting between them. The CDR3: CASSLDSSSYEQYF. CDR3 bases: TGTGCCAGCAGCTTAGACTCGAGCTCCTACGAGCAGTACTTC. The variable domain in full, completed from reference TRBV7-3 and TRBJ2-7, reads GAGVSQTPSNKVTEKGKYVELRCDPISGHTALYWYRQSLGQGPEFLIYFQGTGAADDSGLPNDRFFAVRPEGSVSTLKIQRTERGDSAVYLCASSLDSSSYEQYFGPGTRLTVT.

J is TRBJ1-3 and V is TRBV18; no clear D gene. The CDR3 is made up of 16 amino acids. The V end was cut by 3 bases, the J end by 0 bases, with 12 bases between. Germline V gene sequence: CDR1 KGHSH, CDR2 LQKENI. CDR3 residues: CASSPYDSYSGNTIYF. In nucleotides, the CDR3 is TGTGCCAGCTCACCTTACGACTCGTACTCTGGAAACACCATATATTTT.

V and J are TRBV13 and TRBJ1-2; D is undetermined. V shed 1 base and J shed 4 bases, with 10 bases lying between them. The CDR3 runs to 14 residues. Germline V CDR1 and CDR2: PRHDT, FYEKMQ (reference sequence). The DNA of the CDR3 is TGTGCCAGCAGCTTAGTGGTAGGGAGCTATGGCTACACCTTC. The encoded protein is CASSLVVGSYGYTF.

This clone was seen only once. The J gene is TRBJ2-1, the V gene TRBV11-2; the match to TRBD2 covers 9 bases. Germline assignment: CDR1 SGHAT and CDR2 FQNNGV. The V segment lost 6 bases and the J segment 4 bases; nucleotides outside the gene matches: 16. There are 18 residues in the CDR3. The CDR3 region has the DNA TGTGCCAGCAGTGAAAATAGCGGGGGCTATAGTGGGTACAATGAGCAGTTCTTC. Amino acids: CASSENSGGYSGYNEQFF.

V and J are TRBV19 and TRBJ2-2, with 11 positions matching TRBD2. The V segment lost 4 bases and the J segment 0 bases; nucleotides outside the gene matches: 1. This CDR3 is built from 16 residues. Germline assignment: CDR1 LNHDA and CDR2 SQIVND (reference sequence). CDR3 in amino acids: CASSTLAGANTGELFF. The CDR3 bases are TGTGCCAGTAGTACACTAGCGGGGGCGAACACCGGGGAGCTGTTTTTT.

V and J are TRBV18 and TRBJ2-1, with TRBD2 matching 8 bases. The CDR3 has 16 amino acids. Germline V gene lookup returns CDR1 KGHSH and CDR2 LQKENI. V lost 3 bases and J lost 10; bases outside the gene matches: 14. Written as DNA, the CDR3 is TGTGCCAGCTCACCGGAGGGGTCCGGGGGGGTCCAAGAGCAGTTCTTC. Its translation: CASSPEGSGGVQEQFF.

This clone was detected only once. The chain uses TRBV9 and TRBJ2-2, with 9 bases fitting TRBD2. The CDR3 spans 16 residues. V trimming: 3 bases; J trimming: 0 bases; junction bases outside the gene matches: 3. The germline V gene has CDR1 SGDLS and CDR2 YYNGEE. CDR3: CASSALAGTNTGELFF. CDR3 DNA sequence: TGTGCCAGCAGCGCTCTAGCGGGAACGAACACCGGGGAGCTGTTTTTT.

CDR3 sequence (DNA): TGTGCCAGCTCACCGGGACAAGGCGTAGGGCAGCCCCAGCATTTT. Protein sequence: CASSPGQGVGQPQHF. The chain couples TRBV18 to TRBJ1-5; D is perhaps TRBD1 (6 bases). Trimming stripped 3 bases from V and 7 bases from J, with 16 bases between. Germline V gene lookup returns CDR1 KGHSH and CDR2 LQKENI. The CDR3 spans 15 residues.

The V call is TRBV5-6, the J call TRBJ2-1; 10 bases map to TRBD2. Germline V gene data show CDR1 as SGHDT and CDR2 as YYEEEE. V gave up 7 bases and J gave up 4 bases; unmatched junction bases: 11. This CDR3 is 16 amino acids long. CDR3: CASRLIGLAEYNEQFF. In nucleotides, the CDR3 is TGTGCCAGCCGATTAATAGGACTAGCGGAATACAATGAGCAGTTCTTC.

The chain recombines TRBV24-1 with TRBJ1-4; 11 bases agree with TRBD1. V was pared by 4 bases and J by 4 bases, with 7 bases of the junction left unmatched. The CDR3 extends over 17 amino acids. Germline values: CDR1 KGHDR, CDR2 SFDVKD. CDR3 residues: CATSEGTGGFLNEKLFF. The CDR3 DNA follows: TGTGCCACCAGTGAGGGGACAGGGGGATTCCTTAATGAAAAACTGTTTTTT.

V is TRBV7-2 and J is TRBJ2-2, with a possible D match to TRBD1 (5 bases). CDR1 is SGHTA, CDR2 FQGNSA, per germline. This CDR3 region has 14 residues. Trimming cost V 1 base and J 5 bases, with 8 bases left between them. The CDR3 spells CASSLGTKTGELFF. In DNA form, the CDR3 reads TGTGCCAGCAGCTTAGGGACAAAGACCGGGGAGCTGTTTTTT.

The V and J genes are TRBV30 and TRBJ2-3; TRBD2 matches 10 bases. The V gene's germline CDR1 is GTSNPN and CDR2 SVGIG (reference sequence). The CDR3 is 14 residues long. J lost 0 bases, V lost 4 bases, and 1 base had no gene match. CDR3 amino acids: CAWNSGGSTDTQYF. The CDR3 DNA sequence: TGTGCCTGGAATAGCGGGGGGAGCACAGATACGCAGTATTTT.

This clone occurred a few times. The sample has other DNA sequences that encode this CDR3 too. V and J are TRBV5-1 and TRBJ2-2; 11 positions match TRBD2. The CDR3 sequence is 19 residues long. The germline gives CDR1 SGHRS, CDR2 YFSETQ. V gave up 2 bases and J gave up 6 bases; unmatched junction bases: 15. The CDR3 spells CASSFSPIAGGPRAGELFF. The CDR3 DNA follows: TGCGCCAGCAGCTTCAGCCCTATAGCGGGGGGGCCTCGGGCCGGGGAGCTGTTTTTT.

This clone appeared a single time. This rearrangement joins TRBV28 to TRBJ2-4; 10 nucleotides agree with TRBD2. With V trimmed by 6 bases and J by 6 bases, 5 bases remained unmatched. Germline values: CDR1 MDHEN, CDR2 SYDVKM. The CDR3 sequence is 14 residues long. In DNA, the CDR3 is TGTGCCAGCAGGCGGACTAGCGGCCGAAACATTCAGTACTTC. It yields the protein CASRRTSGRNIQYF. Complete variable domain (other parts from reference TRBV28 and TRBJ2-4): DVKVTQSSRYLVKRTGEKVFLECVQDMDHENMFWYRQDPGLGLRLIYFSYDVKMKEKGDIPEGYSVSREKKERFSLILESASTNQTSMYLCASRRTSGRNIQYFGAGTRLSVL.

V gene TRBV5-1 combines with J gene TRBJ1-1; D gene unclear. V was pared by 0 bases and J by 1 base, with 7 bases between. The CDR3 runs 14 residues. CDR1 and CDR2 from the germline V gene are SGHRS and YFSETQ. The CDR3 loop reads CASSLDLENTEAFF. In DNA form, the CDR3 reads TGCGCCAGCAGCTTGGACCTAGAGAACACTGAAGCTTTCTTT.

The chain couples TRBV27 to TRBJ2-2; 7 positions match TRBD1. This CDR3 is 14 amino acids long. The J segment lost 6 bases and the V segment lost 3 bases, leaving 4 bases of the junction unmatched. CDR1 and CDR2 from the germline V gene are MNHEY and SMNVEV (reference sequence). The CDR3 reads CASSLAGGAGELFF. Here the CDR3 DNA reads TGTGCCAGCAGTTTGGCAGGGGGAGCCGGGGAGCTGTTTTTT.

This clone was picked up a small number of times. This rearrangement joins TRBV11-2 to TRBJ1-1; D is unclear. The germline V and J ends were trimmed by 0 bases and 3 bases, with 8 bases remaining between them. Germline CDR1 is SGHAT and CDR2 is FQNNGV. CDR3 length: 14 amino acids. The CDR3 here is CASSLDPGYTEAFF. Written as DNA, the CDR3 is TGTGCCAGCAGCTTAGATCCAGGTTACACTGAAGCTTTCTTT.

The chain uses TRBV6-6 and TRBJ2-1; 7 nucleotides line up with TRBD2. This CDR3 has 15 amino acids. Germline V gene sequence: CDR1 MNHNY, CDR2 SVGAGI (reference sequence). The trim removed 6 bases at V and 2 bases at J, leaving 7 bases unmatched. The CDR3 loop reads CASRDRRGAYNEQFF. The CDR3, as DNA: TGTGCCAGCAGAGATCGTCGGGGGGCCTACAATGAGCAGTTCTTC.

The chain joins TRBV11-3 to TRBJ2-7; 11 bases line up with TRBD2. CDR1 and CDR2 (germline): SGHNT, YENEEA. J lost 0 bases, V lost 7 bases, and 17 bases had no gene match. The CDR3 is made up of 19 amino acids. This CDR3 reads CASIERRTSGFSYSYEQYF. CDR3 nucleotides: TGTGCCAGCATCGAGCGCCGGACTAGCGGGTTTAGTTACTCCTACGAGCAGTACTTC.

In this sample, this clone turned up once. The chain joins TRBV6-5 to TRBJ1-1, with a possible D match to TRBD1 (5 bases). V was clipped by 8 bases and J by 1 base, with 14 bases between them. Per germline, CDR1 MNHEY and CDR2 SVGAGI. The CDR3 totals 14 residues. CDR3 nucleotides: TGTGCCAGCCTTAAGAAGGGGCAGAACACTGAAGCTTTCTTT. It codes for CASLKKGQNTEAFF.

The CDR3 coding sequence is TGTGCCAGCAGGACCGGACAGGCCCACAACTATGGCTACACCTTC. This encodes CASRTGQAHNYGYTF. The chain couples TRBV6-6 to TRBJ1-2; 7 nucleotides agree with TRBD1. Per the germline V gene, CDR1 is MNHNY and CDR2 is SVGAGI (reference sequence). The CDR3 runs to 15 residues. V trimming: 6 bases; J trimming: 2 bases; junction bases outside the gene matches: 9.

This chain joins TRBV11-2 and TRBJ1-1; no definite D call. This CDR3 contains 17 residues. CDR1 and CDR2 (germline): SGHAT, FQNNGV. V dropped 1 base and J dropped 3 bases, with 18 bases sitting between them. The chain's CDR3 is CASSLGRAGRPYTEAFF. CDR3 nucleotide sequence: TGTGCCAGCAGCTTAGGGAGGGCAGGAAGGCCCTACACTGAAGCTTTCTTT.

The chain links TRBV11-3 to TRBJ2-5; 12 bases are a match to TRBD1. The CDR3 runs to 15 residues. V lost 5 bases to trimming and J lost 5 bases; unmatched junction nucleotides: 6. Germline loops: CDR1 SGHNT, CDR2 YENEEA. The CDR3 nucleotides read TGTGCCAGCAGCCCGGGACAGGGGGCCTCGGAGACCCAGTACTTC. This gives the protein CASSPGQGASETQYF.

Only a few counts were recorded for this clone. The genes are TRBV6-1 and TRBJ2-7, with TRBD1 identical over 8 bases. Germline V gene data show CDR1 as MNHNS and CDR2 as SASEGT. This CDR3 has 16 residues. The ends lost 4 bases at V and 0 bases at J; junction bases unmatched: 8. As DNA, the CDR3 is TGTGCCAGCAGTGGCACAGGGGGATCGAGCTCCTACGAGCAGTACTTC. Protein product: CASSGTGGSSSYEQYF.